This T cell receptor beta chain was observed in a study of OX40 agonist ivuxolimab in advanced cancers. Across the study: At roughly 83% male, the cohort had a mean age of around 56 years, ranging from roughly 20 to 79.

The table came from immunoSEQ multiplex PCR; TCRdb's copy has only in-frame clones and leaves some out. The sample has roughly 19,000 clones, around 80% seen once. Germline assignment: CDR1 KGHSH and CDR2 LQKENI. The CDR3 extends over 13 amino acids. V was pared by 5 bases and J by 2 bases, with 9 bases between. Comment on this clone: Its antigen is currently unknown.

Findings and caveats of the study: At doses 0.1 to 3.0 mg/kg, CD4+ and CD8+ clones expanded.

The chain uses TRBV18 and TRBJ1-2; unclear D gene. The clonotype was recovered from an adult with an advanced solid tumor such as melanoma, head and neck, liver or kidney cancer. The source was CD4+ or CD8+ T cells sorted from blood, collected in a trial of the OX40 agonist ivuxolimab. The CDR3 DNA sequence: TGTGCCAGCTCAGCCCAGGCCAACTATGGCTACACCTTC. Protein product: CASSAQANYGYTF.